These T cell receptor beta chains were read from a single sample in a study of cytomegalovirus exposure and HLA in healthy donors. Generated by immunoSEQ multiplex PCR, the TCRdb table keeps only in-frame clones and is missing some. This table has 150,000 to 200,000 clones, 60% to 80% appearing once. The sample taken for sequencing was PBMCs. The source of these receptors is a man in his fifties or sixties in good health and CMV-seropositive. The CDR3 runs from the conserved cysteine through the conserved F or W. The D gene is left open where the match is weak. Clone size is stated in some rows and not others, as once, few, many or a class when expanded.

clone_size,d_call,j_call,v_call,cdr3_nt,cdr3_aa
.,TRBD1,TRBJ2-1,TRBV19,TGTGCCAGTAGTATTACGGGACAGGGTCTCTACAATGAGCAGTTCTTC,CASSITGQGLYNEQFF
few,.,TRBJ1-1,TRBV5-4,TGTGCCAGCAGAATCACAGCTTATAGTGAAGCTTTCTTT,CASRITAYSEAFF
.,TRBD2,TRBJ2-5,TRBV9,TGTGCCAGCAGCGGAACCCGGACTAGCGGGTGGGAGACCCAGTACTTC,CASSGTRTSGWETQYF
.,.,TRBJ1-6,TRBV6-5,TGTGCCAGCAGTTACTCAGACAGTGGCAATAATTCACCCCTCCACTTT,CASSYSDSGNNSPLHF
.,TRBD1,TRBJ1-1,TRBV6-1,TGTGCCAGCAGGCGGACAGGGATGAACACTGAAGCTTTCTTT,CASRRTGMNTEAFF
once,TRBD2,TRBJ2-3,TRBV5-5,TGTGCCAGCAGGGCTACGAGCGGGGGGATCACAGATACGCAGTATTTT,CASRATSGGITDTQYF
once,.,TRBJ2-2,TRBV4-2,TGTGCCAGCAGCCAAGATCGGGGGAACACCGGGGAGCTGTTTTTT,CASSQDRGNTGELFF
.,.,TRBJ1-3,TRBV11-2,TGTGCCAGCAGCTTAGACGGCGGCAGATTCTCTGGAAACACCATATATTTT,CASSLDGGRFSGNTIYF
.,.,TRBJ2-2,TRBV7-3,TGTGCCAGCAGCCTGGCCATAACCGGGGAGCTGTTTTTT,CASSLAITGELFF
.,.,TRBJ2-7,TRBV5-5,TGTGCCAGCAATCCTGGGGCGAAGCGAGAGTACTTC,CASNPGAKREYF
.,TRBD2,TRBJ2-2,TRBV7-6,TGTGCCAGCAGCTCGACTCCACTTTGGACTAGCGGGGGGGCCGGCGGGGAGCTGTTTTTT,CASSSTPLWTSGGAGGELFF
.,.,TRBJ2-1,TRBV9,TGTGCCAGCAGCGTAGAGGCGGGCTCCTACAATGAGCAGTTCTTC,CASSVEAGSYNEQFF
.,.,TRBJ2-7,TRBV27,TGTGCCAGCAGTTTATACGGGGTTAGTCTGGGCGAGCAGTACTTC,CASSLYGVSLGEQYF
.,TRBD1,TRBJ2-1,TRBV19,TGTGCCAGTGGGGAAGGGACAGGGCGACTCGGTGAGCAGTTCTTC,CASGEGTGRLGEQFF
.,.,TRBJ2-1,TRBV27,TGTGCCAGCCCCCTCTGGGGGCCCCGGTTCTTC,CASPLWGPRFF
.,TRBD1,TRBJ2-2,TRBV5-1,TGCGCCAGCAGCCCACGCACGGACAGGGTTCCCGGGGAGCTGTTTTTT,CASSPRTDRVPGELFF
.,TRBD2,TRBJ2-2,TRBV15,TGTGCCACCAGCTACCCGAGCGGGGGGGTCGGCGGGGAGCTGTTTTTT,CATSYPSGGVGGELFF
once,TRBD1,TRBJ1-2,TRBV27,TGTGCCAGCAGTCCCGGACAGGGTACCTATGGCTACACCTTC,CASSPGQGTYGYTF
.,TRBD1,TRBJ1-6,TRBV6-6,TGTGCCAGCAGTTACTCGACAGGGTATACTTCACCCCTCCACTTT,CASSYSTGYTSPLHF
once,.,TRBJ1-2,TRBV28,TGTGCCAGCAGTTCCCAGGGCAATGGCTACACCTTC,CASSSQGNGYTF
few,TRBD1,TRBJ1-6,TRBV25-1,TGTGCCAGCAGTGACCAGGCAGGGGGCTCACCCCTCCACTTT,CASSDQAGGSPLHF
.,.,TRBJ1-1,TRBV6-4,TGTGCCAGCAGCGACAGGCAGGGGACTGAAGCTTTCTTT,CASSDRQGTEAFF
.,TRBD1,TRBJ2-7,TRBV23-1,TGCGCCAGCCCCCCCACAGGGGGCTACGAGCAGTACTTC,CASPPTGGYEQYF
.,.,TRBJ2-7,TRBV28,TGTGCCAGCAGTTTATTTGGGGAGGCCTACGAGCAGTACTTC,CASSLFGEAYEQYF